This TCR beta chain was observed in a study of beta chain features in type 1 diabetes. Across the study: Patients shared similar age, gender and cell yields with healthy donors. Sorted cells examined across all samples numbered more than 100 million.

Purities over 98% were achieved in all sorted populations. The CDR3 has 14 residues. V lost 6 bases to trimming and J lost 1 base; unmatched junction nucleotides: 4. The germline V gene encodes CDR1 MNHEY and CDR2 SVGAGI. This clone was picked up many times. Antigen specificity is unknown. The isolated RNA, all of it, was reverse transcribed, so expressed TCRB transcripts were what got sequenced. Assay used: immunoSEQ multiplex PCR; TCRdb lists only in-frame clones, some missing. Of approximately 150,000 clones in the sample, approximately 13% were seen once. Study-wide results and limits: Type 1 diabetes patients showed a moderate but significant shortening of TCRB CDR3s in all four CD4+ subsets.

This receptor was obtained from a man aged 18 to 29 with type 1 diabetes. The specimen sequenced was central memory CD4+ T cells from blood. The rearrangement uses TRBV6-5 and TRBJ2-7; TRBD1 agrees at 9 bases. CDR3 amino acids: CASRTGQGSYEQYF. CDR3 coding DNA: TGTGCCAGCAGAACGGGACAGGGATCCTACGAGCAGTACTTC.